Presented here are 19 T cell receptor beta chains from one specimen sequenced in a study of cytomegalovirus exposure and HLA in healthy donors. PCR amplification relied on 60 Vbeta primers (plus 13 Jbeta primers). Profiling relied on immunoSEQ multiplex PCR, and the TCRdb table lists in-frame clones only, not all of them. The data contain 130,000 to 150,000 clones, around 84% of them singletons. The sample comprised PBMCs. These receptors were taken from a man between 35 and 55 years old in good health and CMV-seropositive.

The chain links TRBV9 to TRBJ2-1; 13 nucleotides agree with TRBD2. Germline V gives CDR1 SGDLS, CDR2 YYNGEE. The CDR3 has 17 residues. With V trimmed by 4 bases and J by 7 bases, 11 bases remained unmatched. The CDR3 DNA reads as TGTGCCAGCAGCCCGGTGGGGGGACTAGCGGGAAGGAATGAGCAGTTCTTC. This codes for CASSPVGGLAGRNEQFF.

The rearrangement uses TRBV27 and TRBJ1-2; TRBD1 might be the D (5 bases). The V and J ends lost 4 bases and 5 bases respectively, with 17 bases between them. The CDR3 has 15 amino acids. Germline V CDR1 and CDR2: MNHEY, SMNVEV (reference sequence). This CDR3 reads CASSSWGSLGYGYTF. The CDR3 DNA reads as TGTGCCAGCAGTTCCTGGGGCAGCCTCGGTTATGGCTACACCTTC.

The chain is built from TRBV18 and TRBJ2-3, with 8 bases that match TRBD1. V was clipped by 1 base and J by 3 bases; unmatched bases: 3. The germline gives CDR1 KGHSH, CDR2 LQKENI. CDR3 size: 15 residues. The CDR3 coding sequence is TGTGCCAGCTCACCACGGACAGGGAGTACAGATACGCAGTATTTT. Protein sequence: CASSPRTGSTDTQYF. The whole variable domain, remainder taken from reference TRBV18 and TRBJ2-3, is NAGVMQNPRHLVRRRGQEARLRCSPMKGHSHVYWYRQLPEEGLKFMVYLQKENIIDESGMPKERFSAEFPKEGPSILRIQQVVRGDSAAYFCASSPRTGSTDTQYFGPGTRLTVL.

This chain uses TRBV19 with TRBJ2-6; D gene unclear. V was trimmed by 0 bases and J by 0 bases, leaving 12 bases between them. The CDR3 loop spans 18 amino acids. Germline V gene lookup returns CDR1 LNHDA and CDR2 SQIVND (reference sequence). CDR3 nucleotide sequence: TGTGCCAGTAGTATAGATGGTATTAGGAGCTCTGGGGCCAACGTCCTGACTTTC. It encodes CASSIDGIRSSGANVLTF.

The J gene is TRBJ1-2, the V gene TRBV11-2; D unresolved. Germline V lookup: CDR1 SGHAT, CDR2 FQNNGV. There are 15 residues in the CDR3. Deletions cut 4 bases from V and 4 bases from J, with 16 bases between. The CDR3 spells CASSSPRPGTYGYTF. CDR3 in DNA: TGTGCCAGCAGCTCCCCCCGACCGGGAACCTATGGCTACACCTTC.

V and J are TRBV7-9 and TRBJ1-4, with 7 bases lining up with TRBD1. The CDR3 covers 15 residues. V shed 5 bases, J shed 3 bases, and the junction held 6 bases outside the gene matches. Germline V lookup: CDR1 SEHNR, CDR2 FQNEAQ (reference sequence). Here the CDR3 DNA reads TGTGCCAGCAGCCCACCGGGACAGCCTAATGAAAAACTGTTTTTT. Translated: CASSPPGQPNEKLFF. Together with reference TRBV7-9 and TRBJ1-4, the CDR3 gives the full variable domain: DTGVSQNPRHKITKRGQNVTFRCDPISEHNRLYWYRQTLGQGPEFLTYFQNEAQLEKSRLLSDRFSAERPKGSFSTLEIQRTEQGDSAMYLCASSPPGQPNEKLFFGSGTQLSVL.

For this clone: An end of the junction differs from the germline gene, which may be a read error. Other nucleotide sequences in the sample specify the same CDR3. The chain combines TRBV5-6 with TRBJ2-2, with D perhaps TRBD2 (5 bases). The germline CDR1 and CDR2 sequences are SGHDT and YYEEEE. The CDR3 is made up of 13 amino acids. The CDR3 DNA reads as TGTGCCAGCAGCTTTATCCACACCGGGGAGCTGTTTTTC. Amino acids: CASSFIHTGELFF.

The CDR3, as DNA: TGTGCCTGGAGTTCGAGGGAAACGGTGTTTTTT. Its protein is CAWSSRETVFF. V gene TRBV30 combines with J gene TRBJ1-4, with unresolved D. Trimming took 2 bases from V and 15 from J, leaving 13 bases between them. Germline-derived CDR1 and CDR2 are GTSNPN and SVGIG (reference sequence). The CDR3 is made up of 11 amino acids.

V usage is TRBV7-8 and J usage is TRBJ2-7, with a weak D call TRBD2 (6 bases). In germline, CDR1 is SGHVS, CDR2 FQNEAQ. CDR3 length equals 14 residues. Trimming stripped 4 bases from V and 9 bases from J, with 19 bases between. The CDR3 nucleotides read TGTGCCAGCAGCTCCACATCTACCCTCGGGGGGCAGTACTTC. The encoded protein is CASSSTSTLGGQYF.

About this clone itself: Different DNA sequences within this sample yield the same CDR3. This chain's CDR3 is CASSEQGNTGELFF. CDR3 sequence (DNA): TGTGCCAGCAGTGAACAGGGGAACACCGGGGAGCTGTTTTTT. V gene TRBV6-4 combines with J gene TRBJ2-2; weak D call: TRBD1 (6 bases). Trimming cost V 3 bases and J 1 base, with 6 bases left between them. The CDR3 is made up of 14 amino acids. Germline CDR1 is MRHNA and CDR2 is SNTAGT.

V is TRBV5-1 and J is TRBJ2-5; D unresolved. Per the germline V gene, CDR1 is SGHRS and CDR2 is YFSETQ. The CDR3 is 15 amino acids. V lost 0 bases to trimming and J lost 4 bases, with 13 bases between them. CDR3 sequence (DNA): TGCGCCAGCAGCTTGGCCGCGGTACCCCCAGAGACCCAGTACTTC. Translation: CASSLAAVPPETQYF.

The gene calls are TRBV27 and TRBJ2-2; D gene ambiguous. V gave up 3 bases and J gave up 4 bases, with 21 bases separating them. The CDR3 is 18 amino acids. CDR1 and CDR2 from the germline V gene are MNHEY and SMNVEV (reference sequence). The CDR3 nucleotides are TGTGCCAGCAGTTTGCAGGCCCCTGTGGGCGAAGTCACCGGGGAGCTGTTTTTT. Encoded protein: CASSLQAPVGEVTGELFF.

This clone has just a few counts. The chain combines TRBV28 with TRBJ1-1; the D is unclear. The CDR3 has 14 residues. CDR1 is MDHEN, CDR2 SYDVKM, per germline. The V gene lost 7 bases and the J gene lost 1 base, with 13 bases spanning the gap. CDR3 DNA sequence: TGTGCCAGCACTCTTTCGACTCAGAACACTGAAGCTTTCTTT. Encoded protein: CASTLSTQNTEAFF.

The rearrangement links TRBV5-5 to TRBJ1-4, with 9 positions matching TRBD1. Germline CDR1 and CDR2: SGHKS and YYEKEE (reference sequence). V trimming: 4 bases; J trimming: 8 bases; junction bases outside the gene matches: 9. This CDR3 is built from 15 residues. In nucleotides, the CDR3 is TGTGCCAGCAGCACCAGGGACAGGGTTGGAGAAAAACTGTTTTTT. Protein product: CASSTRDRVGEKLFF.

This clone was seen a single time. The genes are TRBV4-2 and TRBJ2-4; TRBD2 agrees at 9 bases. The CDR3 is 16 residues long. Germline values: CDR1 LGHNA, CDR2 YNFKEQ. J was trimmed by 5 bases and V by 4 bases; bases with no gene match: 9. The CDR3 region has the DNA TGTGCCAGCAGCCGGGATAGCGGGAGAAGGGAAAACATTCAGTACTTC. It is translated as CASSRDSGRRENIQYF.

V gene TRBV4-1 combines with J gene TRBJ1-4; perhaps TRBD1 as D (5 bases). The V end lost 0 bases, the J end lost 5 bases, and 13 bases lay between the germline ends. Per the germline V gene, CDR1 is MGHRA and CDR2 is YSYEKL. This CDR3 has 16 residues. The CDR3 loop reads CASSQDYRLGNEKLFF. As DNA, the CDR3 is TGCGCCAGCAGCCAAGATTACAGGCTTGGGAATGAAAAACTGTTTTTT.

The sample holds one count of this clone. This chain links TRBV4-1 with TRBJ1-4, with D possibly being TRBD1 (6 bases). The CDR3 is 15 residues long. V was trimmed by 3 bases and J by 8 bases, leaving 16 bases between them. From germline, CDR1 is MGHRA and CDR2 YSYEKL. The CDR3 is CASSQWGRVIEKLFF. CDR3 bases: TGCGCCAGCAGCCAGTGGGGGCGCGTGATCGAAAAACTGTTTTTT.

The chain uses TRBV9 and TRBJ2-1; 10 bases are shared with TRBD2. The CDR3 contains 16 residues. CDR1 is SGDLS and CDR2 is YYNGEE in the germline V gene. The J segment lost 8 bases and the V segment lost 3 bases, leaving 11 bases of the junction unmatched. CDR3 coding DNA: TGTGCCAGCAGCGGGGTAGCGGGAGGATTCTCCCATGAGCAGTTCTTC. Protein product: CASSGVAGGFSHEQFF.

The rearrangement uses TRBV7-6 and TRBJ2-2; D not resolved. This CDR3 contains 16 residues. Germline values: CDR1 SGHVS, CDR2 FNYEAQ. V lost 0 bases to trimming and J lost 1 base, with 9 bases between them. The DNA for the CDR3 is TGTGCCAGCAGCTTAGCGCAGGCCGGGAACACCGGGGAGCTGTTTTTT. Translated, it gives CASSLAQAGNTGELFF.